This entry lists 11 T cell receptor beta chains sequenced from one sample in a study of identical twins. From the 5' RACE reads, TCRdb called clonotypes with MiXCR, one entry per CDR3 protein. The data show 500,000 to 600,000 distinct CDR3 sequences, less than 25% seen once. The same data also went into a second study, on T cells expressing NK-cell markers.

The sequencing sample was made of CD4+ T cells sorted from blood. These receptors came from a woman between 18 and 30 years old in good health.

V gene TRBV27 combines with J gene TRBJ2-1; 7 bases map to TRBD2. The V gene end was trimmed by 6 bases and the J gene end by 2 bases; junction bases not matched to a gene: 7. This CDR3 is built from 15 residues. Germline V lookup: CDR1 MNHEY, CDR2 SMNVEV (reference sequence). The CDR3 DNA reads TGTGCCAGCAGGCCGGGGGGAGGCCCCTACAATGAGCAGTTCTTC. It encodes CASRPGGGPYNEQFF.

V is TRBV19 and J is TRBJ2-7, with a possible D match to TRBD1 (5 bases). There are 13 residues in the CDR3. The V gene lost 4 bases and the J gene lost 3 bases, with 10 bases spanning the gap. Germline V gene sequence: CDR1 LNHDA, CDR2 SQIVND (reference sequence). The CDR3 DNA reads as TGTGCCAGTAGTAGCATGCAGGGCTACGAGCAGTACTTC. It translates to CASSSMQGYEQYF.

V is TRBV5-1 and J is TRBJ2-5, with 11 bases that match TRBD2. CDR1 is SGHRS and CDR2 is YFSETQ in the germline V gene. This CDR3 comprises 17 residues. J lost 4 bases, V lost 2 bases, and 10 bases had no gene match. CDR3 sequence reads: CASSFTSGRPKGETQYF. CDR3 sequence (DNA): TGCGCCAGCAGCTTCACTAGCGGGAGACCAAAGGGAGAGACCCAGTACTTC. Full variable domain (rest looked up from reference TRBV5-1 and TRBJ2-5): KAGVTQTPRYLIKTRGQQVTLSCSPISGHRSVSWYQQTPGQGLQFLFEYFSETQRNKGNFPGRFSGRQFSNSRSEMNVSTLELGDSALYLCASSFTSGRPKGETQYFGPGTRLLVL.

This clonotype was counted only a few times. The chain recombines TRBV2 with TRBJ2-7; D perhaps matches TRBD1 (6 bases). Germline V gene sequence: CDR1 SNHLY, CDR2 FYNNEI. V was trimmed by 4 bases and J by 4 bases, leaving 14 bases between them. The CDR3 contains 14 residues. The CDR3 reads CASSGDIKPYEQYF. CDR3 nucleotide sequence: TGTGCCAGCAGTGGGGACATTAAACCTTACGAGCAGTACTTC.

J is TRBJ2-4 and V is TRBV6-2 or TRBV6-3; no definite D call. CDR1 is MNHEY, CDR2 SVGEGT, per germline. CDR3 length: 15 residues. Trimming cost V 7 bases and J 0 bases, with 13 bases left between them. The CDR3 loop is CASTSLKLAKNIQYF. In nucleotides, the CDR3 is TGTGCCAGCACCTCCCTCAAACTAGCCAAAAACATTCAGTACTTC.

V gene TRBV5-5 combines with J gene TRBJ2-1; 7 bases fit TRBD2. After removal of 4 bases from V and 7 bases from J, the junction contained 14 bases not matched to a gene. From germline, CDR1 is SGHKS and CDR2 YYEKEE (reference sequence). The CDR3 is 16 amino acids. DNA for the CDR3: TGTGCCAGCAGCCCGGCGGGGAGCGGGAACCGGAATGAGCAGTTCTTC. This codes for CASSPAGSGNRNEQFF.

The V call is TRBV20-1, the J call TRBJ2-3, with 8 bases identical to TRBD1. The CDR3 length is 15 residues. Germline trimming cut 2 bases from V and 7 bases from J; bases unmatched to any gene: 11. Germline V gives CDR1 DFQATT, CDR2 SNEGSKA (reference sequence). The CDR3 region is CSARRLDRDYHTQYF. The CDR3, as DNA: TGCAGTGCTAGACGGCTGGACAGGGATTATCATACGCAGTATTTT.

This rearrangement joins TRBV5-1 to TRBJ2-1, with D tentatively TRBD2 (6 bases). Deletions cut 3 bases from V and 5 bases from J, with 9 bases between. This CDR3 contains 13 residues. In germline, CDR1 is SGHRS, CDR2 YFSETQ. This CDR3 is CASSWGLNNEQFF. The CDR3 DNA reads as TGCGCCAGCAGCTGGGGACTTAACAATGAGCAGTTCTTC. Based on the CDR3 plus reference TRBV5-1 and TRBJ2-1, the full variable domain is KAGVTQTPRYLIKTRGQQVTLSCSPISGHRSVSWYQQTPGQGLQFLFEYFSETQRNKGNFPGRFSGRQFSNSRSEMNVSTLELGDSALYLCASSWGLNNEQFFGPGTRLTVL.

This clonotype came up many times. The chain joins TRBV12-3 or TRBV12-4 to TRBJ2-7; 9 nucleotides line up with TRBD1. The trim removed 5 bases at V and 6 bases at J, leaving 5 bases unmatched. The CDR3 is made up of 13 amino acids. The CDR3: CASSRTGAGEQYF. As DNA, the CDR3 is TGTGCCAGCAGTCGGACAGGGGCGGGCGAGCAGTACTTC.

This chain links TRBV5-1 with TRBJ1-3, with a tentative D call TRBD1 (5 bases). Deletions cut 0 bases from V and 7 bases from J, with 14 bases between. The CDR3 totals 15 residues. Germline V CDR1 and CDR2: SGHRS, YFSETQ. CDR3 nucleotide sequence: TGCGCCAGCAGCTTGGAGTCCGGGACCCGTAACACCATATATTTT. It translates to CASSLESGTRNTIYF. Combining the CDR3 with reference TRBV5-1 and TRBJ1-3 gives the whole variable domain KAGVTQTPRYLIKTRGQQVTLSCSPISGHRSVSWYQQTPGQGLQFLFEYFSETQRNKGNFPGRFSGRQFSNSRSEMNVSTLELGDSALYLCASSLESGTRNTIYFGEGSWLTVV.

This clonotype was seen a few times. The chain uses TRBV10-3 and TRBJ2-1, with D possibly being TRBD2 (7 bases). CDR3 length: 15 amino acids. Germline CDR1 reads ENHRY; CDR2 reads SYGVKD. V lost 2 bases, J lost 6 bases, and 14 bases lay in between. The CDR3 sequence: CAISEPGGPFNEQFF. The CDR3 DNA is TGTGCCATCAGTGAGCCCGGGGGGCCATTCAATGAGCAGTTCTTC.